These T cell receptor beta chains were read from a single sample in a study of Ad26.COV2.S vaccination and SARS-CoV-2 variants. Method: immunoSEQ multiplex PCR; TCRdb's copy keeps in-frame clones and lacks some. The sample includes 300,000 to 400,000 clones, roughly 88% of them seen just once. The specimen comprised peripheral blood, sampled in a trial of Ad26.COV2.S vaccine versus placebo. Receptor source: a person between 18 and 65 years old who received the Ad26.COV2.S COVID-19 vaccine or a placebo. Each CDR3 is given with its conserved first and last residue. D genes are given only for firm matches. Not every row has a clone size; where given, it reads once, few, many or a size class.

J,V,D,size,DNA,CDR3
TRBJ2-7,TRBV6-5,TRBD2,-,TGTGCCAGCAGTTTAGCGGGGGTAACCTACGAGCAGTACTTC,CASSLAGVTYEQYF
TRBJ1-1,TRBV27,-,-,TGTGCCAGCAGTTTAACGGGTCTTGGCACTGAAGCTTTCTTT,CASSLTGLGTEAFF
TRBJ2-2,TRBV9,-,once,TGTGCCAGCAGCGTAGAAGGCGGGGAGCTGTTTTTT,CASSVEGGELFF
TRBJ1-5,TRBV3-1/TRBV3-2,-,once,TGTGCCAGCAGCCCAGGTAATAGCAATCAGCCCCAGCATTTT,CASSPGNSNQPQHF
TRBJ1-1,TRBV6-5,-,-,TGTGCCAGCAAAAACCCACGGGAACCGAACACTGAAGCTTTCTTT,CASKNPREPNTEAFF
TRBJ1-2,TRBV7-9,-,-,TGTGCCAGCAGCTTGGTCAGGAACTATGGCTACACCTTC,CASSLVRNYGYTF
TRBJ1-2,TRBV6-2/TRBV6-3,-,few,TGTGCCAGCAGTTTACAGGGTCGCTATGGCTACACCTTC,CASSLQGRYGYTF
TRBJ2-3,TRBV4-1,TRBD1,-,TGCGCCAGCAGCCAAAAAGGGGGCCCAGATACGCAGTATTTT,CASSQKGGPDTQYF
TRBJ2-1,TRBV18,-,-,TGTGCCAGCTCACCGAGGGGACTGCGGGCATTGGATGAGCAGTTCTTC,CASSPRGLRALDEQFF
TRBJ2-2,TRBV19,-,-,TGTGCCAGTAGTACGGGCGGGGAGCTGTTTTTT,CASSTGGELFF
TRBJ1-1,TRBV6-2/TRBV6-3,-,few,TGTGCCAGCAGTTCAAGTACAGGGTTGAACACTGAAGCTTTCTTT,CASSSSTGLNTEAFF
TRBJ2-1,TRBV14,TRBD2,-,TGTGCCAGCAGCCAGAACCCGACTAGCGGGAGGGCTCGGATCTACAATGAGCAGTTCTTC,CASSQNPTSGRARIYNEQFF
TRBJ2-1,TRBV28,TRBD2,-,TGTGCCAGCCGGGGGGGGACTAGTCCCCATGAGCAGTTCTTC,CASRGGTSPHEQFF